Described below is a single T cell receptor (beta chain) sequence and its context. Its antigen is unidentified. The CDR3 sequence is 17 residues long. This sample was taken from a study of radiotherapy plus CTLA-4 blockade in lung cancer. Study-wide points: Early clone dynamics of blood T cells, plus interferon-beta, reportedly predicted response best. Radiotherapy plus ipilimumab was followed by expansion in blood of tumor-derived TCR clones.

Libraries were prepared by immunoSEQ multiplex PCR; TCRdb keeps only in-frame clonotypes and omits some of them. The table includes roughly 69,000 clones, approximately 79% detected once. Here the sequenced sample was peripheral blood, taken from a patient treated with radiotherapy plus ipilimumab. The sequence derives from a human donor with non-small cell lung cancer whose response to radiotherapy plus ipilimumab could not be evaluated. Some clones in this sample may be carry-over from other donors' samples. J is TRBJ1-6 and V is TRBV12-1; TRBD1 is taken as the D call from the table, unchecked against the DNA. TRBV12-1 represents a pseudogene. Here the CDR3 reads CASSLPGQGLYNSPLHF. The DNA of the CDR3 is TGTGCCAGCAGCTTACCGGGACAGGGACTCTATAATTCACCCCTCCACTTT.